Listed below are T cell receptor beta chains from one sample, sequenced in a study of blood T cell repertoires in COVID-19. Clones were read by immunoSEQ multiplex PCR, and TCRdb kept only the in-frame ones, dropping some. The table lists around 130,000 clones, roughly 91% of them singletons. Sample: peripheral blood. The receptors were gathered from a man in his fifties with active or convalescent COVID-19. Each CDR3 is given without its conserved first and last residue.

V	J	CDR3
TRBV28	TRBJ2-1	ASRERAGGYGYNEQF
TRBV19	TRBJ1-6	ASSSQDTNSPLH
TRBV19	TRBJ2-3	ASKRQDTYPTTDTQY
TRBV19	TRBJ2-1	ASSLGSRAYNEQF
TRBV3-1/TRBV3-2	TRBJ1-1	ASSQATGGNTEAF
TRBV10-3	TRBJ2-7	AISEGLGGRYEQY
TRBV18	TRBJ2-5	ASSLTGGHRETQY
TRBV25-1	TRBJ1-3	ASSASGVGGNTIY
TRBV5-1	TRBJ2-6	ASSLASGGSGANVLT
TRBV2	TRBJ2-7	ASLSWGDEYEQY
TRBV18	TRBJ1-3	ASSRGAPSSGNTIY
TRBV11-2	TRBJ1-6	ASSLRPGYEYNSPLH
TRBV5-1	TRBJ2-7	ASSLEVRGEQY
TRBV6-1	TRBJ1-5	ASRGDRGRPVPQH
TRBV3-1/TRBV3-2	TRBJ1-1	ASSQFSGAEAF
TRBV2	TRBJ2-1	ASSDVPQVINEQF
TRBV7-9	TRBJ2-3	ASSPRGGGNTQY
TRBV9	TRBJ2-1	ASSLGGLDNEQF
TRBV14	TRBJ2-5	ASSQAGRGETQY
TRBV2	TRBJ1-3	ASRTDSNSGNTIY
TRBV19	TRBJ1-2	ASSRAVEPSYGYT
TRBV30	TRBJ2-4	AWNLSPRGAKNIQY
TRBV7-2	TRBJ2-7	ASSPDGGTPSYEQY
TRBV18	TRBJ2-1	ASSPERVFNEQF
TRBV3-1/TRBV3-2	TRBJ2-7	ASSAGLAGGQVEQY
TRBV12-3/TRBV12-4	TRBJ1-1	ASSLRQNTEAF
TRBV19	TRBJ2-3	ASTSLIGTSGRLGDTQY
TRBV6-2/TRBV6-3	TRBJ1-2	ASSFIGNYGYT
TRBV19	TRBJ1-5	ASSNPPGQLNQPQH
TRBV11-2	TRBJ2-4	ASSPDRDNIQY
TRBV7-9	TRBJ1-5	ASSFDGNQPQH
TRBV5-5	TRBJ2-3	ASSLEGNRADTQY
TRBV6-5	TRBJ2-1	ASTEGATYNEQF
TRBV10-2	TRBJ1-1	ASSERTGGVKNTEAF
TRBV6-5	TRBJ1-2	ASNARGNNYGYT
TRBV5-1	TRBJ2-7	ASSLEGTYEQY
TRBV5-5	TRBJ2-6	ASSWTGESGANVLT
TRBV25-1	TRBJ2-5	ASSGYSGGQETQY
TRBV15	TRBJ2-5	ATSRDLGGQETQY
TRBV28	TRBJ2-7	ASSFQGLAGVYEQY
TRBV6-4	TRBJ2-7	ASSGLVIVYEQY
TRBV7-2	TRBJ2-7	ASSLRLHGAYEQY
TRBV7-8	TRBJ2-7	ASSSSPTSGSRSYEQY
TRBV28	TRBJ1-5	ASAVFSNQPQH
TRBV4-1	TRBJ1-5	ASSQATGVQPQH
TRBV5-5	TRBJ1-1	ASSRGQGGRNTEAF
TRBV28	TRBJ2-6	ASNSQGTGANVLT
TRBV6-5	TRBJ1-2	ASSTGTGYGYT
TRBV7-8	TRBJ1-1	ASSSHAGADTEAF
TRBV5-1	TRBJ1-6	ASSGRDRDSPLH
TRBV25-1	TRBJ2-3	ASSEVGHIDTQY
TRBV9	TRBJ1-1	ASSVGPGDTEAF
TRBV6-5	TRBJ2-7	ASSLSSGNIYEQY
TRBV4-3	TRBJ1-6	ASSQDTGTGGNSPLH
TRBV2	TRBJ2-1	ASSGSSGGSYNEQF
TRBV11-2	TRBJ1-5	ASSLGNTPQPQH
TRBV7-2	TRBJ1-6	ASSLVTGQAVPD
TRBV21-1	TRBJ1-2	ASSNDRGCYGYT